This T cell receptor beta chain was sequenced during a study of cytomegalovirus exposure and HLA in healthy donors. Germline lookup yields CDR1 SEHNR and CDR2 FQNEAQ (reference sequence). The CDR3 is 15 residues long. V trimming: 2 bases; J trimming: 7 bases; junction bases outside the gene matches: 6. In the PCR, 60 Vbeta and 13 Jbeta primers were used. The assay was immunoSEQ multiplex PCR, and TCRdb's table has in-frame clones only and misses some. Of about 120,000 clones listed, roughly three fifths are singletons. The chain has TRBV7-9 and TRBJ1-4; 8 nucleotides match TRBD1. Sequencing was carried out using PBMCs. The sequence derives from a man in his forties in good health and CMV-seropositive. The CDR3 region is CASSLQTGVPEKLFF. CDR3 nucleotide sequence: TGTGCCAGCAGCTTACAGACAGGGGTTCCTGAAAAACTGTTTTTT. The full variable domain, in which reference TRBV7-9 and TRBJ1-4 provide the parts outside the CDR3, is DTGVSQNPRHKITKRGQNVTFRCDPISEHNRLYWYRQTLGQGPEFLTYFQNEAQLEKSRLLSDRFSAERPKGSFSTLEIQRTEQGDSAMYLCASSLQTGVPEKLFFGSGTQLSVL.